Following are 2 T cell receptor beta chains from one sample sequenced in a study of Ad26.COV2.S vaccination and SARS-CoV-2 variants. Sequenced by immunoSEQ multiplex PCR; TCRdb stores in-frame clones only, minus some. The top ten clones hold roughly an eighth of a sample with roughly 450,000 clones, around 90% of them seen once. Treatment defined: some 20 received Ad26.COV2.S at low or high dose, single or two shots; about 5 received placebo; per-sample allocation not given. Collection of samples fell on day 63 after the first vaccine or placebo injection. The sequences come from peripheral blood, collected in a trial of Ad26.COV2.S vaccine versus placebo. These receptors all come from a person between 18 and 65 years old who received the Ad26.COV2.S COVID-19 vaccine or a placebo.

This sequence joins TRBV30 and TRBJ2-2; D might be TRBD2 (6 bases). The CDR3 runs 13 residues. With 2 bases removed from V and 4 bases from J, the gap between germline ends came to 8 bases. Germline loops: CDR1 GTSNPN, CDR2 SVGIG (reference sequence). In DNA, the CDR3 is TGTGCCTGGAGTAGGCGGGGCACCGGGGAGCTGTTTTTT. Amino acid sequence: CAWSRRGTGELFF.

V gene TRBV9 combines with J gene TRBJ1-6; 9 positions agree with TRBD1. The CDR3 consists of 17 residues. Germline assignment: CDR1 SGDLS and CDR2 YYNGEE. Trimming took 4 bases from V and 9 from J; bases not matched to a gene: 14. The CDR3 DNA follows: TGTGCCAGCAGCCCCGGGGACAGGGCCGGCTTTTTTTCACCCCTCCACTTT. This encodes CASSPGDRAGFFSPLHF.